This TCR beta chain was retrieved from a study of T cells in Graves' hyperthyroidism and ophthalmopathy. This clonotype was recorded a few times. Amplified regions were TCR beta CDR3 sequences from RNA transcripts. RT-PCR in the first round (using the HTBI primer set) targeted the TCR CDR3. MiXCR, run by TCRdb on the multiplex PCR reads, gives a single entry per CDR3 protein. The sample includes some 490,000 distinct CDR3 sequences, 22% seen only once; the top ten take 49%. This receptor was taken from a woman in her 70s with Graves' ophthalmopathy. Sequencing was carried out using blood.

The CDR3 spells CASSLTGTQNEQFF. The DNA for the CDR3 is TGTGCCAGCAGTCTAACCGGGACTCAGAATGAGCAGTTCTTC. The rearrangement uses TRBV7-9 and TRBJ2-1, with a weak D call TRBD2 (6 bases). The CDR3 is made up of 14 amino acids. V lost 6 bases, J lost 7 bases, and 16 bases lay in between. The germline V gene has CDR1 SEHNR and CDR2 FQNEAQ (reference sequence).